A single sample is the source of the 11 T cell receptor beta chains below, sequenced in a study of blood T cell repertoires in COVID-19 (dated by TCRdb to 2018 to 2020). The library relied on the immunoSEQ multiplex PCR assay. The source is immuneACCESS, and TCRdb retained only in-frame sequences with V and J called. Part of the clones is not carried over; for the studies checked, unresolved V genes explain less than half of this, and the remainder is unexplained. This sample gives over 200,000 clones in total; roughly 90% of them show up just once. Roughly 8.6% of the sample rests with the top ten. Sequences were obtained from PBMCs or T cells enriched from blood (not recorded which). The receptors come from a man in his forties who had recovered from COVID-19.

The chain is built from TRBV2 and TRBJ1-1, with D unresolved. The germline gives CDR1 SNHLY, CDR2 FYNNEI. Trimming stripped 7 bases from V and 1 base from J, with 16 bases between. This CDR3 is 15 amino acids long. The CDR3 DNA reads as TGTGCCAGCAATCGTTTAAGTTCGGGGAACACTGAAGCTTTCTTT. Translated: CASNRLSSGNTEAFF.

This clone was seen just once. V usage is TRBV18 and J usage is TRBJ1-1, with 10 bases fitting TRBD1. The CDR3 contains 17 residues. From germline, CDR1 is KGHSH and CDR2 LQKENI. With 1 base clipped from V and 5 bases from J, the junction kept 10 bases outside the gene matches. CDR3 nucleotides: TGTGCCAGCTCACCACTTTGGGACCCGGGACAGGGGACTGAAGCTTTCTTT. Protein: CASSPLWDPGQGTEAFF.

V usage is TRBV28 and J usage is TRBJ2-1, with 7 bases that match TRBD1. Germline CDR1 is MDHEN and CDR2 is SYDVKM. V was pared by 6 bases and J by 2 bases, with 4 bases of the junction left unmatched. There are 14 residues in the CDR3. CDR3: CASSTGTAYNEQFF. CDR3 nucleotides: TGTGCCAGCAGCACCGGGACAGCCTACAATGAGCAGTTCTTC.

This chain links TRBV19 with TRBJ1-6; a possible D gene is TRBD1 (5 bases). Deletions cut 6 bases from V and 10 bases from J, with 16 bases between. CDR1 LNHDA and CDR2 SQIVND come from the germline V gene (reference sequence). This CDR3 contains 14 residues. The CDR3 spells CASRSNRRESPLHF. DNA for the CDR3: TGTGCCAGTAGGAGTAACAGGAGGGAGTCACCCCTCCACTTT. Complete variable domain (other parts from reference TRBV19 and TRBJ1-6): DGGITQSPKYLFRKEGQNVTLSCEQNLNHDAMYWYRQDPGQGLRLIYYSQIVNDFQKGDIAEGYSVSREKKESFPLTVTSAQKNPTAFYLCASRSNRRESPLHFGNGTRLTVT.

This clone was recorded once. This chain uses TRBV30 with TRBJ2-2, with no clear D. The CDR3 is made up of 14 amino acids. V was trimmed by 3 bases and J by 0 bases, leaving 8 bases between them. Per the germline V gene, CDR1 is GTSNPN and CDR2 is SVGIG (reference sequence). The CDR3 is CAWSLGTNTGELFF. CDR3 nucleotide sequence: TGTGCCTGGAGCCTAGGAACGAACACCGGGGAGCTGTTTTTT.

This chain links TRBV4-3 with TRBJ1-6; D possibly corresponds to TRBD1 (6 bases). V shed 5 bases and J shed 10 bases, with 12 bases lying between them. Per the germline V gene, CDR1 is LGHNA and CDR2 is YSLEER. This CDR3 has 13 residues. DNA of the CDR3: TGCGCCAGCAGCAACTTGGGGACATCACCCCTCCACTTT. This encodes CASSNLGTSPLHF.

This chain joins TRBV5-1 and TRBJ1-1; 8 bases map to TRBD1. The CDR3 length is 13 residues. The germline V gene encodes CDR1 SGHRS and CDR2 YFSETQ. The junction had 1 base not matched to a gene; V was cut back by 2 bases and J by 4 bases. The CDR3 protein is CASSFDRGTEAFF. The CDR3 nucleotides read TGCGCCAGCAGCTTTGACAGGGGCACTGAAGCTTTCTTT.

The chain has TRBV3-1 (or the pseudogene TRBV3-2) and TRBJ2-2; 12 bases are shared with TRBD2. This CDR3 has 17 residues. With 4 bases clipped from V and 3 bases from J, the junction kept 6 bases outside the gene matches. Germline lookup yields CDR1 LGHDT and CDR2 YNNKEL (reference sequence). CDR3 in DNA: TGTGCCAGCAGCCCACTGGGACTAGCGGGCGACACCGGGGAGCTGTTTTTT. This encodes CASSPLGLAGDTGELFF.

V gene TRBV5-1 combines with J gene TRBJ1-5, with D uncertain. The V gene's germline CDR1 is SGHRS and CDR2 YFSETQ. The CDR3 has 13 residues. Trimming removed 1 base from V and 7 bases from J, with 9 bases in between. The chain's CDR3 is CASSLREEQPQHF. The CDR3 bases are TGCGCCAGCAGCTTGCGGGAGGAGCAGCCCCAGCATTTT.

This clone was picked up a small number of times. The CDR3 coding sequence is TGTGCCAGTAGACCGGGACATCTCTCTGGAAACACCATATATTTT. Amino acid sequence: CASRPGHLSGNTIYF. The chain uses TRBV19 and TRBJ1-3, with D maybe TRBD1 (6 bases). The CDR3 is 15 residues long. The germline V gene encodes CDR1 LNHDA and CDR2 SQIVND (reference sequence). V was clipped by 6 bases and J by 0 bases, with 12 bases between them. The full variable domain, completed using reference TRBV19 and TRBJ1-3, is DGGITQSPKYLFRKEGQNVTLSCEQNLNHDAMYWYRQDPGQGLRLIYYSQIVNDFQKGDIAEGYSVSREKKESFPLTVTSAQKNPTAFYLCASRPGHLSGNTIYFGEGSWLTVV.

The gene calls are TRBV3-1 (or the pseudogene TRBV3-2) and TRBJ2-5, with TRBD2 matching over 11 bases. Trimming at V came to 4 bases and at J to 1 base, leaving 8 bases not matched to a gene. Germline loops: CDR1 LGHDT, CDR2 YNNKEL (reference sequence). This CDR3 has 17 amino acids. The CDR3 sequence is CASSLLTSGAFQETQYF. CDR3 nucleotides: TGTGCCAGCAGCCTTCTGACTAGCGGGGCTTTCCAAGAGACCCAGTACTTC.